This is a list of T cell receptor beta chains from one sample in a study of blood T cell repertoires in COVID-19. Sequencing was performed with immunoSEQ multiplex PCR; in TCRdb, only in-frame clones are kept and a portion is missing. The table records 170,000 or so clones, just under 90% of them present only once. Sequenced sample: peripheral blood. The source is a woman younger than 35 who had recovered from COVID-19. Both conserved end residues are part of each CDR3. The D gene is left open where the match is weak. Only some rows state a clone size, as once, few, many or a class for expanded clones.

d_call j_call clone_size v_call cdr3_nt cdr3_aa
- TRBJ1-2 - TRBV7-2 TGTGCCAGCAGCTTAGGTCTAGGGGCGAACTATGGCTACACCTTC CASSLGLGANYGYTF
TRBD1 TRBJ1-2 - TRBV5-4 TGTGCCAGCAGCTTGCCGGGACAGGACTATGGCTACACCTTC CASSLPGQDYGYTF
- TRBJ2-2 - TRBV4-2 TGTGCCAGCAGCCAAGAAACCAGGGAAGTTTCCGGGGAGCTGTTTTTT CASSQETREVSGELFF
TRBD1 TRBJ2-7 - TRBV5-4 TGTGCCACCGAAGACAGGGTTGGAGAGCAGTACTTC CATEDRVGEQYF
- TRBJ1-2 - TRBV5-8 TGTGCCAGCAGCTTGAAAGGGGCGTTCCCATATGGCTACACCTTC CASSLKGAFPYGYTF
TRBD1 TRBJ1-2 - TRBV19 TGTGCCAGTAGTAGGAACCCGGGACAGGGTCTTTATGGCTACACCTTC CASSRNPGQGLYGYTF
- TRBJ2-2 - TRBV9 TGTGCCAGCAGCGTAGGAACAGGGACGGTTGCCGGGGAGCTGTTTTTT CASSVGTGTVAGELFF
- TRBJ1-1 - TRBV4-1 TGCGCCAGCAGCCAAGATAGGAGAGCTTTCTTT CASSQDRRAFF
- TRBJ1-6 - TRBV2 TGTGCCAGCAGTGATGAGGTTTCACCCCTCCACTTT CASSDEVSPLHF
- TRBJ2-3 - TRBV19 TGTGCCAGTAGTATAGGGACAGGGAGGGCAGATACGCAGTATTTT CASSIGTGRADTQYF
- TRBJ1-6 once TRBV7-9 TGTGCCAGCAGCCAACCCCGGACAGCCTCCCACTCCTATAATTCACCCCTCCACTTT CASSQPRTASHSYNSPLHF
TRBD2 TRBJ2-2 - TRBV6-2/TRBV6-3 TGTGCCAGCAGTTACGGGCTAGCGGGTGCCGGGGAGCTGTTTTTT CASSYGLAGAGELFF
- TRBJ1-2 once TRBV3-1/TRBV3-2 TGTGCCAGCAGCCCAGGTCTGTCCGGTGGCTACACCTTC CASSPGLSGGYTF
TRBD2 TRBJ2-2 - TRBV6-2/TRBV6-3 TGTGCCAGCAGCGGGTTGGGGCCTAGCGGGACCGGGGAGCTGTTTTTT CASSGLGPSGTGELFF
- TRBJ1-4 - TRBV7-8 TGTGCCAGCAGCTTAAACAGCGAAAAACTGTTTTTT CASSLNSEKLFF
- TRBJ1-1 - TRBV19 TGTGCCAGTAGTCGAGGGTCCACTGAAGCTTTCTTT CASSRGSTEAFF
- TRBJ2-5 few TRBV6-2/TRBV6-3 TGTGCCAGCAGTCGGACTGAACAAGAGACCCAGTACTTC CASSRTEQETQYF
TRBD2 TRBJ2-2 few TRBV24-1 TGTGCCGCCGGAGGCGGACTAGCACGATCCGGGGAGCTGTTTTTT CAAGGGLARSGELFF
TRBD2 TRBJ2-2 many TRBV6-4 TGTGCCAGCAGTGGGACTAGCGGGAGCACCGGGGAGCTGTTTTTT CASSGTSGSTGELFF
TRBD2 TRBJ2-2 - TRBV2 TGTGCCAGCCGTGGACTAGCGGGGGGGCTTGGCGGGGAGCTGTTTTTT CASRGLAGGLGGELFF
- TRBJ1-2 - TRBV3-1/TRBV3-2 TGTGCCAGCAGCCGCGGGCCCCGGGTGGACTATGGCTACACCTTC CASSRGPRVDYGYTF
TRBD1 TRBJ1-6 - TRBV7-9 TGTGCCAGCAGCTGGACAGGGAGGGACTCACCCCTCCACTTT CASSWTGRDSPLHF
- TRBJ1-1 - TRBV5-4 TGTGCCAGCAGCTTGGAATTGTACTCGGTAGAAGACACTGAAGCTTTCTTT CASSLELYSVEDTEAFF
TRBD1 TRBJ2-1 once TRBV6-6 TGTGCCAGCAGCCCCGGACAGGGTCAGTTCTTC CASSPGQGQFF
TRBD2 TRBJ2-5 - TRBV19 TGTGCCAGTAGTATTGCTAGCGGGGTGGTCTCCTGGGAGACCCAGTACTTC CASSIASGVVSWETQYF
TRBD1 TRBJ1-3 - TRBV9 TGTGCCAGCAGCGTAGCCCGCCCGGGACAGGGAGGAAACACCATATATTTT CASSVARPGQGGNTIYF
TRBD2 TRBJ2-1 - TRBV6-6 TGTGCCAGCAGTAGGACTAGCGGGTTCTACAATGAGCAGTTCTTC CASSRTSGFYNEQFF
- TRBJ2-3 - TRBV7-9 TGTGCCAGCAGCTTAGGAGGAGAAAAGGGCACAGATACGCAGTATTTT CASSLGGEKGTDTQYF
- TRBJ1-2 - TRBV30 TGTGCCTGGAGTGTTTTCGGGGGCTACACCTTC CAWSVFGGYTF
- TRBJ1-1 - TRBV6-2/TRBV6-3 TGTGCCAGCAGTTACCCCAGGGTGAATATCCCTTTGAACACTGAAGCTTTCTTT CASSYPRVNIPLNTEAFF
- TRBJ1-2 - TRBV4-3 TGCGCCAGCAGCCAAGAGATGAGGGATGGCTACACCTTC CASSQEMRDGYTF
TRBD1 TRBJ2-5 - TRBV6-6 TGTGCCAGCAGCCGCACAGGGGTAAAAGAGACCCAGTACTTC CASSRTGVKETQYF
TRBD2 TRBJ2-2 - TRBV5-1 TGCGCCAGCAGCCCGGGGGGGACGGCGAACACCGGGGAGCTGTTTTTT CASSPGGTANTGELFF
TRBD1 TRBJ1-4 - TRBV18 TGTGCCAGCTCACCGGGACAGGCAAATGAAAAACTGTTTTTT CASSPGQANEKLFF